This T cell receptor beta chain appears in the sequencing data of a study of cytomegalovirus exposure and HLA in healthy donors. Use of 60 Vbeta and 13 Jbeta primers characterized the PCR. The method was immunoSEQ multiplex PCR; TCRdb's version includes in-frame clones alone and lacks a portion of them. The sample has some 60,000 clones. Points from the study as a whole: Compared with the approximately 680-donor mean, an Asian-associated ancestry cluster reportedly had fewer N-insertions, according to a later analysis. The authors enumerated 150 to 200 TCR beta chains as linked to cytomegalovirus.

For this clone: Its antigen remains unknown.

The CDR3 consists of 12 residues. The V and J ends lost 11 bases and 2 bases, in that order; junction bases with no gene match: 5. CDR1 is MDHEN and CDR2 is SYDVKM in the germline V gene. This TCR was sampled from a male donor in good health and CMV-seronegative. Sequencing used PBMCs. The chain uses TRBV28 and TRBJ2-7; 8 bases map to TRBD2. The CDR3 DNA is TGTGCCGCCGGGGGGGCCCCCTACGAGCAGTACTTC. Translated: CAAGGAPYEQYF. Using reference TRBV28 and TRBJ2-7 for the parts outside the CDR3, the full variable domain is DVKVTQSSRYLVKRTGEKVFLECVQDMDHENMFWYRQDPGLGLRLIYFSYDVKMKEKGDIPEGYSVSREKKERFSLILESASTNQTSMYLCAAGGAPYEQYFGPGTRLTVT.